This TCR beta chain emerged from a study of a mutant IDH1 vaccine in newly diagnosed glioma. About the research overall: Patients were pretreated with radiotherapy, temozolomide, or both, mostly both.

The time point denotes: week 23, last vaccination. Doses consisted of 300 ug of mutant IDH1 20-mer peptide each, paired with topical imiquimod. Libraries were prepared by immunoSEQ multiplex PCR; TCRdb keeps only in-frame clonotypes and omits some of them. The sample has approximately 57,000 clones; roughly 77% are singletons. The CDR3 extends over 16 amino acids. Germline loops: CDR1 MNHEY, CDR2 SMNVEV (reference sequence). The V end lost 5 bases, the J end lost 2 bases, and 16 bases lay between the germline ends. Note on this clone: The antigen is unknown.

The specimen was PBMCs, collected from a glioma patient whose treatment included an IDH1 peptide vaccine. This TCR derives from a woman aged 40 to 50 with glioma. Some clones in this sample may be carry-over from other donors' samples. The V gene is TRBV27, the J gene TRBJ1-5; possibly TRBD1 for D (6 bases). This chain's CDR3 is CASSPRTGLGNQPQHF. The CDR3 coding sequence is TGTGCCAGCAGTCCCCGAACAGGGTTAGGCAATCAGCCCCAGCATTTT.